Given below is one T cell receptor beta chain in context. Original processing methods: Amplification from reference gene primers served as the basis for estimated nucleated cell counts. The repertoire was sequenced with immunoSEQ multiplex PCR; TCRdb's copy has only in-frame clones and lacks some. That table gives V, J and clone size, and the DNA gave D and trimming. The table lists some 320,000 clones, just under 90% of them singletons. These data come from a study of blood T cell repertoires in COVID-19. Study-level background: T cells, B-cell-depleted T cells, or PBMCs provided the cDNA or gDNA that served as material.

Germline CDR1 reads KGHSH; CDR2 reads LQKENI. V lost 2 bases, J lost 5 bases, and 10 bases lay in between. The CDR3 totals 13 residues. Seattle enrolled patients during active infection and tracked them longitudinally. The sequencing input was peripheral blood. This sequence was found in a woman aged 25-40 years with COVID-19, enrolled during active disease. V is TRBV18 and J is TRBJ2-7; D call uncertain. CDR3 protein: CASSPSQNDEQYF. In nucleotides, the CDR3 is TGTGCCAGCTCACCATCACAGAATGACGAGCAGTACTTC. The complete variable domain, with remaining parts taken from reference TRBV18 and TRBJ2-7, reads NAGVMQNPRHLVRRRGQEARLRCSPMKGHSHVYWYRQLPEEGLKFMVYLQKENIIDESGMPKERFSAEFPKEGPSILRIQQVVRGDSAAYFCASSPSQNDEQYFGPGTRLTVT.